Listed below are T cell receptor beta chains from one sample, sequenced in a study of T cells in Graves' hyperthyroidism and ophthalmopathy. TCRdb ran MiXCR on the multiplex PCR reads and lists one entry per CDR3 protein. Here the sample spans roughly 710,000 distinct CDR3 sequences, roughly a third being singletons. The sample consisted of blood. These receptors all come from a woman between 40 and 50 years old with Graves' hyperthyroidism. The CDR3 runs from the conserved cysteine through the conserved F or W. Fields, in order: clone size, J gene, D gene, V gene, CDR3 protein, CDR3 DNA. The D gene is left open where the match is weak. Rows give clone size only sometimes, using once, few, many, or a class for an expanded clone.

>.|TRBJ1-1|.|TRBV9
CASGGAVTEAFF
TGTGCCAGCGGAGGGGCCGTCACTGAAGCTTTCTTT
>.|TRBJ1-4|.|TRBV9
CASSQEGPSWPTNEKLFF
TGTGCCAGCAGCCAAGAAGGCCCGTCTTGGCCAACTAATGAAAAACTGTTTTTT
>.|TRBJ1-5|TRBD1|TRBV12-3/TRBV12-4
CASSTDLRDRYQPQHF
TGTGCCAGCAGTACAGACCTCCGGGACAGGTATCAGCCCCAGCATTTT
>.|TRBJ2-7|TRBD1|TRBV5-1
CASSSDRVAHEQYF
TGCGCCAGCAGCTCCGACAGGGTGGCCCACGAGCAGTACTTC
>.|TRBJ2-5|TRBD1|TRBV20-1
CSAPGQGRREAQYF
TGCAGTGCTCCCGGACAGGGCCGAAGAGAGGCCCAGTACTTC
>few|TRBJ2-5|TRBD1|TRBV12-3/TRBV12-4
CASSDGQGRVEETQYF
TGTGCCAGCAGCGACGGACAGGGGAGAGTGGAAGAGACCCAGTACTTC
>.|TRBJ2-7|TRBD1|TRBV4-1
CASSSPGRDRGREQYF
TGCGCCAGCAGCTCCCCGGGGAGGGACAGGGGTCGGGAGCAGTACTTC
>.|TRBJ2-2|.|TRBV20-1
CSARDRRATGELFF
TGCAGTGCTAGAGACCGCCGGGCCACCGGGGAGCTGTTTTTT
>.|TRBJ1-4|TRBD1|TRBV7-9
CASSNSRGTVDEKLFF
TGTGCCAGCAGCAATAGTCGCGGGACAGTAGATGAAAAACTGTTTTTT
>many|TRBJ2-5|.|TRBV7-2
CASSLTWRETQYF
TGTGCCAGCAGCTTGACCTGGCGAGAGACCCAGTACTTC
>many|TRBJ2-7|.|TRBV7-9
CASSLEQYEQYF
TGTGCCAGCAGCTTAGAACAGTACGAGCAGTACTTC
>.|TRBJ1-1|.|TRBV7-9
CASSWGAGSTEAFF
TGTGCCAGCAGCTGGGGGGCAGGGTCGACTGAAGCTTTCTTT
>once|TRBJ2-7|.|TRBV6-2/TRBV6-3
CASSYSIVHTTTHEQYF
TGTGCCAGCAGTTACTCGATAGTCCACACGACTACTCACGAGCAGTACTTC
>.|TRBJ1-1|TRBD1|TRBV6-2/TRBV6-3
CASSFPSGQGGTEAFF
TGTGCCAGCAGTTTCCCGAGCGGACAGGGAGGAACTGAAGCTTTCTTT
>few|TRBJ2-7|TRBD2|TRBV20-1
CSARPSTSGSFYEQYF
TGCAGTGCTCGACCTTCAACTAGCGGGAGCTTCTACGAGCAGTACTTC
>few|TRBJ1-1|.|TRBV28
CASIEDRNTEAFF
TGTGCCAGCATCGAAGACAGGAACACTGAAGCTTTCTTT
>.|TRBJ2-7|.|TRBV27
CASSFRKEGFEQYF
TGTGCCAGCAGTTTCCGGAAAGAGGGATTCGAGCAGTACTTC
>few|TRBJ2-5|.|TRBV20-1
CSANSGLGGGWETQYF
TGCAGTGCTAATTCGGGCCTAGGAGGAGGGTGGGAGACCCAGTACTTC
>.|TRBJ1-5|.|TRBV10-1
CASSESGTSSQETQHF
TGCGCCAGCAGTGAGTCGGGGACTAGCTCCCAAGAGACCCAGCATTTT
>many|TRBJ1-1|TRBD1|TRBV29-1
CSVSGGDTEAFF
TGCAGCGTTTCAGGGGGAGACACTGAAGCTTTCTTT
>few|TRBJ2-1|TRBD2|TRBV15
CATSRLAGGKDEQFF
TGTGCCACCAGCAGACTAGCGGGAGGGAAGGATGAGCAGTTCTTC
>.|TRBJ1-2|.|TRBV10-1
CASSESGRVGYTF
TGCGCCAGCAGTGAGTCGGGACGTGTAGGCTACACCTTC
>.|TRBJ1-5|TRBD1|TRBV3-1
CASSLGGTGNNQPQHF
TGTGCCAGCAGCCTAGGAGGGACAGGGAACAATCAGCCCCAGCATTTT
>.|TRBJ2-1|TRBD2|TRBV12-3/TRBV12-4
CASSSRLASYNEQFF
TGTGCCAGCAGTTCCCGACTAGCATCTTACAATGAGCAGTTCTTC
>many|TRBJ1-2|.|TRBV25-1
CASSETGVYGYTF
TGTGCCAGCAGTGAAACAGGCGTCTATGGCTACACCTTC
>few|TRBJ1-6|.|TRBV28
CASSSRGDNSPLHF
TGTGCCAGCAGTTCCAGGGGAGATAATTCACCCCTCCACTTT
>few|TRBJ2-3|TRBD1|TRBV12-3/TRBV12-4
CASIGTGGIDTQYF
TGTGCCAGCATCGGGACAGGGGGCATCGATACGCAGTATTTT
>few|TRBJ1-1|.|TRBV9
CASSPRPKQEAFF
TGTGCCAGCTCCCCCAGACCTAAGCAGGAAGCTTTCTTT
>.|TRBJ1-5|TRBD1|TRBV6-1
CASGTGGSNQPQHF
TGTGCCAGCGGCACAGGGGGTAGCAATCAGCCCCAGCATTTT
>few|TRBJ2-2|TRBD1|TRBV7-2
CASSSPDRGMTGELFF
TGTGCCAGCAGCTCCCCAGACAGGGGGATGACCGGGGAGCTGTTTTTT
>many|TRBJ1-3|.|TRBV20-1
CSASLSTGNTIYF
TGCAGTGCTAGTCTAAGTACCGGAAACACCATATATTTT
>.|TRBJ1-5|TRBD1|TRBV6-2/TRBV6-3
CASSRQGIQPQHF
TGTGCCAGCAGTCGACAGGGGATTCAGCCCCAGCATTTT
>few|TRBJ2-7|.|TRBV6-5
CASSQGSRQYF
TGTGCCAGCAGTCAGGGTTCCCGGCAGTACTTC
>.|TRBJ2-7|TRBD2|TRBV9
CASSVDASGIYEQYF
TGTGCCAGCAGCGTAGATGCTAGCGGGATCTACGAGCAGTACTTC
>many|TRBJ1-5|.|TRBV5-8
CASSLGGRGNQPQHF
TGTGCCAGCAGCTTAGGGGGGAGGGGCAATCAGCCCCAGCATTTT
>few|TRBJ1-2|.|TRBV6-2/TRBV6-3
CASQITGYYGYTF
TGTGCCAGCCAGATTACAGGGTACTATGGCTACACCTTC
>.|TRBJ1-1|.|TRBV6-5
CASSSPSNTEAFF
TGTGCCAGCAGTTCCCCGTCGAACACTGAAGCTTTCTTT
>.|TRBJ2-5|.|TRBV7-2
CASSQERRETQYF
TGCGCCAGCAGCCAAGAGCGGCGCGAGACCCAGTACTTC
>.|TRBJ2-1|TRBD2|TRBV7-3
CASSLTGRGGRKNEQFF
TGTGCCAGCAGCTTAACGGGGCGCGGGGGGAGAAAAAATGAGCAGTTCTTC
>.|TRBJ1-2|TRBD1|TRBV19
CASSPPGQRRPYGYTF
TGTGCCAGCAGCCCCCCGGGACAGCGCCGTCCCTATGGCTACACCTTC
>.|TRBJ1-4|.|TRBV12-3/TRBV12-4
CALRGREGEKLFF
TGTGCCCTCAGGGGCAGGGAAGGTGAAAAACTGTTTTTT
>.|TRBJ2-5|.|TRBV5-1
CASSLGDMITGIETQYF
TGCGCCAGCAGCTTGGGGGACATGATAACAGGAATAGAGACCCAGTACTTC
>few|TRBJ2-7|TRBD2|TRBV7-6
CASSLTPPPGGEQYF
TGTGCCAGCAGCTTAACCCCCCCCCCGGGGGGCGAGCAGTACTTC
>few|TRBJ1-2|.|TRBV6-5
CASSYAGYSAPDYGYTF
TGTGCCAGCAGTTACGCGGGTTACTCTGCCCCGGACTATGGCTACACCTTC
>many|TRBJ2-5|TRBD1|TRBV10-3
CAISPGGQGTFQETQYF
TGTGCCATCAGCCCCGGCGGACAGGGGACGTTCCAAGAGACCCAGTACTTC
>.|TRBJ2-7|.|TRBV25-1
CASSQSPAQLYEQYF
TGTGCCAGCAGCCAATCTCCCGCGCAACTATACGAGCAGTACTTC
>many|TRBJ1-2|.|TRBV10-3
CAISAQGTNYGYTF
TGTGCCATCAGTGCACAGGGTACTAACTATGGCTACACCTTC
>.|TRBJ2-6|.|TRBV29-1
CSVALHRGSGANVLTF
TGCAGCGTCGCCCTTCACAGAGGCTCTGGGGCCAACGTCCTGACTTTC
>.|TRBJ2-4|.|TRBV20-1
CSAIGVAKNIQYF
TGCAGTGCTATCGGGGTGGCCAAAAACATTCAGTACTTC
>few|TRBJ2-2|.|TRBV2
CASSENTNTGELFF
TGTGCCAGCAGTGAAAATACGAACACCGGGGAGCTGTTTTTT
>.|TRBJ2-1|TRBD2|TRBV24-1
CATSDFTASGSVEQFF
TGTGCCACCAGTGATTTTACGGCTAGCGGGAGTGTTGAGCAGTTCTTC
>.|TRBJ1-5|.|TRBV15
CATREASVRNQPQHF
TGTGCCACCCGGGAAGCCTCCGTCCGCAATCAGCCCCAGCATTTT
>.|TRBJ2-5|.|TRBV7-9
CASSFKTTETQYF
TGTGCCAGCAGCTTTAAGACTACGGAGACCCAGTACTTC